The clone carrying this T cell receptor (beta chain) was found many times. Its specificity is unknown. This entry belongs to a study of response to subunit inactivated influenza vaccine. TCRdb re-called the RT-PCR reads through MiXCR, storing one row per CDR3 protein. The repertoire has approximately 230,000 distinct CDR3 sequences, 12% of them found once; the top ten carry approximately 8.3%. Notes on the study in general: That few new T cells are recruited by each seasonal influenza vaccination was the authors' suggestion.

V lost 2 bases and J 0 bases, leaving 13 bases between the germline ends. This CDR3 is 17 amino acids long. CDR1 is LNHNV and CDR2 is YYDKDF in the germline V gene (reference sequence). The source material was non-naive T cells sorted from PBMCs, sampled approximately 15 days before vaccination. The chain has TRBV15 and TRBJ1-4; possibly TRBD1 for D (6 bases). The origin of this receptor is a man in his forties or fifties who received an inactivated influenza vaccine. CDR3 loop: CATSRSPHRATNEKLFF. The CDR3 bases are TGTGCCACCAGCAGATCCCCCCACAGGGCAACTAATGAAAAACTGTTTTTT.